The text below deals with one TCR beta chain. Its target is unknown. The PCR had 60 Vbeta and 13 Jbeta primers. Profiling relied on immunoSEQ multiplex PCR, and the TCRdb table lists in-frame clones only, not all of them. The sample holds almost 200,000 clones, around 80% seen once. This sample is part of a study of cytomegalovirus exposure and HLA in healthy donors. Overall study findings and caveats: Accurate predictions that matched the HLA-A and HLA-B alleles of most subjects were reportedly made from TCR beta sequences. In vitro, a few CMV-associated chains proved specific for CMV antigens.

CDR1 SEHNR and CDR2 FQNEAQ come from the germline V gene (reference sequence). The ends lost 5 bases at V and 2 bases at J; junction bases unmatched: 15. This CDR3 comprises 17 residues. This TCR was recovered from a man between 25 and 39 years old in good health and CMV-seronegative. Sequences were obtained from PBMCs. The chain is built from TRBV7-9 and TRBJ2-7; 7 bases are a match to TRBD2. The CDR3 sequence: CASSPRSWDYTTYEQYF. CDR3 sequence (DNA): TGTGCCAGCAGCCCACGGAGCTGGGACTACACAACCTACGAGCAGTACTTC.